This TCR beta chain was obtained from a study of cytomegalovirus exposure and HLA in healthy donors. General study findings and limits: Association of a missense DCLRE1C variant with TCR beta V- and J-gene trimming was reported in a later analysis. Several of the most significant clusters were apparently associated with common viral pathogens in a later analysis.

The table lists this clone with a few counts. Its antigen is still unknown. PCR primers comprised 60 Vbeta and 13 Jbeta primers. The data were produced by immunoSEQ multiplex PCR, yet TCRdb's version contains in-frame clones alone and is incomplete. The sample lists about 140,000 clones, around 81% seen once, with 2% to 3% in the top ten. The V gene's germline CDR1 is SSHAT and CDR2 FNYEAQ (reference sequence). The V gene lost 6 bases and the J gene lost 2 bases, with 10 bases spanning the gap. This CDR3 spans 13 amino acids. J is TRBJ2-5 and V is TRBV7-7, with a weak D call TRBD1 (5 bases). This TCR was sampled from a man in his fifties in good health and CMV-seronegative. The sequenced sample was PBMCs. Written as DNA, the CDR3 is TGTGCCAGCAGTCGCGACAGACAAGAGACCCAGTACTTC. Encoded protein: CASSRDRQETQYF.